These T cell receptor beta chains were read from a single sample in a study of cytomegalovirus exposure and HLA in healthy donors. Here immunoSEQ multiplex PCR was the method, and the copy in TCRdb shows in-frame clones only, minus some. The sample records about 64,000 clones, more than 60% being singletons. Sequencing used PBMCs. These receptors came from a male donor in good health and CMV-seropositive. Both conserved end residues are part of each CDR3. A D gene is named only where the DNA matches it firmly. For some rows the clone size is stated as once, few or many, or as a class when expanded; others skip it.

D: TRBD1; V: TRBV6-5; size: -; J: TRBJ2-1; DNA: TGTGCCAGCAGTTACGAGCCAGGGGGCTATAACAATGAGCAGTTCTTC; CDR3: CASSYEPGGYNNEQFF
D: -; V: TRBV10-3; size: -; J: TRBJ2-4; DNA: TGTGCCATCAGTGAGTCGACTAACATTCAGTACTTC; CDR3: CAISESTNIQYF
D: -; V: TRBV5-1; size: -; J: TRBJ2-3; DNA: TGCGCCAGCAGCGCCACTAGCACAGATACGCAGTATTTT; CDR3: CASSATSTDTQYF
D: TRBD1; V: TRBV6-6; size: -; J: TRBJ1-1; DNA: TGTGCCAGCAGACAGGGGTCTTTCTACACTGAAGCTTTCTTT; CDR3: CASRQGSFYTEAFF
D: -; V: TRBV27; size: -; J: TRBJ1-2; DNA: TGTGCCAGCAGACCCCCGGGTTTAGACTATGGCTACACCTTC; CDR3: CASRPPGLDYGYTF
D: TRBD1; V: TRBV2; size: -; J: TRBJ2-1; DNA: TGTGCCAGCAGCCCTGGACAGGGGAATGAGCAGTTCTTC; CDR3: CASSPGQGNEQFF
D: TRBD2; V: TRBV28; size: -; J: TRBJ2-3; DNA: TGTGCCAGCATCGTGGGAGGGCTAGCGGGGCAGAATACGCAGTATTTT; CDR3: CASIVGGLAGQNTQYF
D: -; V: TRBV6-6; size: -; J: TRBJ1-5; DNA: TGTGCCAGCAGCCACGGGGGGGCAGCCAGCAGTCAGCCCCAGCATTTT; CDR3: CASSHGGAASSQPQHF
D: TRBD1; V: TRBV2; size: few; J: TRBJ2-5; DNA: TGTGCCAGCGGATCCGACAGGGGGGATCAAGAGACCCAGTACTTC; CDR3: CASGSDRGDQETQYF
D: -; V: TRBV7-8; size: -; J: TRBJ2-2; DNA: TGTGCCAGCAGCTTAGGTGATAGCGCCGACCCGAACACCGGGGAGCTGTTTTTT; CDR3: CASSLGDSADPNTGELFF
D: -; V: TRBV28; size: -; J: TRBJ1-2; DNA: TGTGCCAGCAGTCAGAGGGCTAACTATGGCTACACCTTC; CDR3: CASSQRANYGYTF
D: TRBD2; V: TRBV2; size: once; J: TRBJ2-7; DNA: TGTGCCAGCACCCAAGCGGGGGGCTCCTACGAGCAGTACTTC; CDR3: CASTQAGGSYEQYF
D: -; V: TRBV5-1; size: -; J: TRBJ2-3; DNA: TGCGCCAGCAGCTTGGGACAGGTCGATTTTGGTACGCAGTATTTT; CDR3: CASSLGQVDFGTQYF
D: TRBD1; V: TRBV30; size: -; J: TRBJ2-3; DNA: TGTGCCTGGAGTGTACAGGGGACAGGCACAGATACGCAGTATTTT; CDR3: CAWSVQGTGTDTQYF
D: -; V: TRBV7-3; size: -; J: TRBJ2-5; DNA: TGTGCCAGCAGCCCCAGCGGCGTAAACCAAGAGACCCAGTACTTC; CDR3: CASSPSGVNQETQYF
D: -; V: TRBV15; size: -; J: TRBJ1-5; DNA: TGTGCCACCAGCAGAGGAGGGGGTAGCAATCAGCCCCAGCATTTT; CDR3: CATSRGGGSNQPQHF
D: TRBD1; V: TRBV9; size: -; J: TRBJ1-4; DNA: TGTGCCAGCAGCACCAGGGGGGACAGGGATGAAAAACTGTTTTTT; CDR3: CASSTRGDRDEKLFF
D: -; V: TRBV5-6; size: -; J: TRBJ1-2; DNA: TGTGCCAGCAGCAGGAGTAACTATGGCTACACCTTC; CDR3: CASSRSNYGYTF
D: -; V: TRBV27; size: -; J: TRBJ2-3; DNA: TGTGCCAGCAGTTTATCTCCGGCAGATACGCAGTATTTT; CDR3: CASSLSPADTQYF
D: TRBD1; V: TRBV29-1; size: -; J: TRBJ2-7; DNA: TGCAGCGTAGGGACAGGGTCCTACGAGCAGTACTTC; CDR3: CSVGTGSYEQYF
D: -; V: TRBV6-8; size: -; J: TRBJ2-7; DNA: TGTGCCAGCAGTTACTCGAGGGGGGGACGGTACGAGCAGTACTTC; CDR3: CASSYSRGGRYEQYF
D: -; V: TRBV7-7; size: -; J: TRBJ2-7; DNA: TGTGCTAGCATCCCTTACACCTACGAGCAGTACTTC; CDR3: CASIPYTYEQYF
D: -; V: TRBV7-2; size: -; J: TRBJ1-5; DNA: TGTGCCAGCAGCTCGAAAGGGGGGGGCAATCAGCCCCAGCATTTT; CDR3: CASSSKGGGNQPQHF
D: TRBD1; V: TRBV29-1; size: -; J: TRBJ1-2; DNA: TGCAGCGTAAGGACAGGGGATGGCTACACCTTC; CDR3: CSVRTGDGYTF
D: TRBD1; V: TRBV5-5; size: few; J: TRBJ1-1; DNA: TGTGCCAGCAGCTTTGGGACAGGGGGCACTGAAGCTTTCTTT; CDR3: CASSFGTGGTEAFF
D: -; V: TRBV9; size: -; J: TRBJ2-3; DNA: TGTGCCAGCAGCGTAGACGGGGTTCATGCAGATACGCAGTATTTT; CDR3: CASSVDGVHADTQYF
D: -; V: TRBV7-9; size: -; J: TRBJ2-1; DNA: TGTGCCAGCAGCTTAGCGCGTGAGCAGTTCTTC; CDR3: CASSLAREQFF
D: TRBD1; V: TRBV9; size: -; J: TRBJ2-7; DNA: TGTGCCAGCAGCGTAGAGGGGGCCTTCTCCTACGAGCAGTACTTC; CDR3: CASSVEGAFSYEQYF
D: TRBD2; V: TRBV27; size: few; J: TRBJ2-3; DNA: TGTGCCAGCAGTGACCCCTTAGCGGGAAAAAGCACAGATACGCAGTATTTT; CDR3: CASSDPLAGKSTDTQYF
D: -; V: TRBV30; size: -; J: TRBJ1-1; DNA: TGTGCCTGGAGTAGGGGGGGGCTCACTGAAGCTTTCTTT; CDR3: CAWSRGGLTEAFF
D: -; V: TRBV30; size: -; J: TRBJ2-7; DNA: TGTGCCTGGAGTGCGACACACTACGAGCAGTACTTC; CDR3: CAWSATHYEQYF